Presented here are 25 T cell receptor beta chains from one specimen sequenced in a study of OX40 agonist ivuxolimab in advanced cancers. Assay used: immunoSEQ multiplex PCR; TCRdb lists only in-frame clones, some missing. The sample includes approximately 61,000 clones, 70% to 90% of them seen just once. The source was CD4+ or CD8+ T cells sorted from blood, collected in a trial of the OX40 agonist ivuxolimab. The receptors stem from an adult with an advanced solid tumor such as melanoma, head and neck, liver or kidney cancer.

The gene calls are TRBV6-5 and TRBJ2-7; 7 bases agree with TRBD1. The J segment lost 4 bases and the V segment lost 6 bases, leaving 12 bases of the junction unmatched. CDR3 size: 15 residues. From germline, CDR1 is MNHEY and CDR2 SVGAGI. The CDR3 sequence is CASSPSGQVNYEQYF. CDR3 coding DNA: TGTGCCAGCAGCCCGTCCGGACAGGTAAATTACGAGCAGTACTTC.

This clone was counted once. The V call is TRBV9, the J call TRBJ2-5; D may correspond to TRBD1 or TRBD2 (5 bases each). Per germline, CDR1 SGDLS and CDR2 YYNGEE. This CDR3 region has 15 residues. V was cut by 0 bases and J by 0 bases, with 9 bases left in between. The CDR3 DNA reads TGTGCCAGCAGCGTAGATGGGACGGACCAAGAGACCCAGTACTTC. Translation gives CASSVDGTDQETQYF.

The chain's CDR3 is CASSDGGASSYEQYF. CDR3 bases: TGTGCCAGCAGTGATGGCGGAGCGAGCTCCTACGAGCAGTACTTC. This rearrangement joins TRBV6-1 to TRBJ2-7; D unresolved. Germline lookup yields CDR1 MNHNS and CDR2 SASEGT. V lost 3 bases and J lost 0, with 12 bases in between. This CDR3 spans 15 amino acids.

This chain connects TRBV18 to TRBJ2-7; D may match TRBD1 or TRBD2 (5 bases each). From germline, CDR1 is KGHSH and CDR2 LQKENI. V lost 4 bases and J 4 bases, leaving 8 bases between the germline ends. The CDR3 sequence is 12 residues long. DNA for the CDR3: TGTGCCAGCTCACGGGACGGGTACGAGCAGTACTTC. Translating it yields CASSRDGYEQYF.

The genes are TRBV14 and TRBJ2-1, with 8 bases identical to TRBD2. Germline CDR1 and CDR2: SGHDN and FVKESK. Losses at the gene ends were 2 bases for V and 4 bases for J; bases not matched to a gene: 7. The CDR3 loop spans 16 amino acids. CDR3 bases: TGTGCCAGCAGCCAAAGTACCACTAGCGGTTACAATGAGCAGTTCTTC. Its protein product is CASSQSTTSGYNEQFF.

The chain couples TRBV19 to TRBJ2-7, with TRBD2 matching over 11 bases. The CDR3 length is 14 residues. V shed 6 bases and J 6 bases; nucleotides not matched to a gene: 7. Germline CDR1 reads LNHDA; CDR2 reads SQIVND (reference sequence). CDR3 amino acids: CASRVLAGGGEQYF. The CDR3 DNA is TGTGCCAGTAGGGTTCTAGCGGGAGGCGGCGAGCAGTACTTC.

The rearrangement joins TRBV15 to TRBJ1-5; tentatively, D is TRBD1 (5 bases). Looked up from germline, CDR1 is LNHNV and CDR2 is YYDKDF (reference sequence). The CDR3 has 14 residues. Trimming shortened V by 4 bases and J by 6 bases, and 13 bases separated the two germline ends. The CDR3 here is CATSKGTGVQPQHF. DNA of the CDR3: TGTGCCACCAGCAAGGGGACGGGCGTTCAGCCCCAGCATTTT.

In the case of this clone: A far more abundant clone sits one base away, making this likely a read error. The chain employs TRBV9 and TRBJ1-1; D call uncertain. The germline V and J ends were trimmed by 4 bases and 1 base, with 11 bases remaining between them. The CDR3 runs to 14 residues. Germline values: CDR1 SGDLS, CDR2 YYNGEE. The CDR3 DNA follows: TGTGCCAGCAGCCAAGAATCGGGGAACACTGAAGCTTTCTTT. It codes for CASSQESGNTEAFF.

The chain carries TRBV13 and TRBJ2-5, with 8 bases matching TRBD2. From germline, CDR1 is PRHDT and CDR2 FYEKMQ (reference sequence). This CDR3 comprises 16 residues. V shed 2 bases, J shed 4 bases, and the junction held 9 bases outside the gene matches. The CDR3 nucleotides are TGTGCCAGCAGCTTAAAATTCGGGAGGGAAGTAGAGACCCAGTACTTC. Amino acids: CASSLKFGREVETQYF.

Turning to this clone: One end of the junction fails to match germline, which may point to a read error. The identical CDR3 is also encoded by other nucleotide sequences in the sample. This sequence joins TRBV7-9 and TRBJ1-1; D not resolved. The CDR3 extends over 12 amino acids. The germline V gene has CDR1 SEHNR and CDR2 FQNEAQ (reference sequence). CDR3 DNA: TGTGCCAGCAGCCTAGGACTGGGTGAAGCCTTCTTT. Translating it yields CASSLGLGEAFF. The full variable domain, in which reference TRBV7-9 and TRBJ1-1 provide the parts outside the CDR3, is DTGVSQNPRHKITKRGQNVTFRCDPISEHNRLYWYRQTLGQGPEFLTYFQNEAQLEKSRLLSDRFSAERPKGSFSTLEIQRTEQGDSAMYLCASSLGLGEAFFGQGTRLTVV.

The V gene is TRBV19, the J gene TRBJ2-1; 10 nucleotides align to TRBD2. The germline V gene has CDR1 LNHDA and CDR2 SQIVND (reference sequence). The trim removed 1 base at V and 7 bases at J, leaving 7 bases unmatched. The CDR3 runs to 16 residues. CDR3 nucleotides: TGTGCCAGTAGTATAGGATTCCTAGCGGGAGATAATGAGCAGTTCTTC. It encodes CASSIGFLAGDNEQFF.

The genes are TRBV5-6 and TRBJ2-3; 11 bases agree with TRBD1. Looked up from germline, CDR1 is SGHDT and CDR2 is YYEEEE. The CDR3 extends over 14 amino acids. J gave up 5 bases and V 4 bases, and 3 bases lay outside the gene matches. The CDR3, as DNA: TGTGCCAGCAGCCACGGGACAGGGGGAGATACGCAGTATTTT. Protein: CASSHGTGGDTQYF.

The V call is TRBV11-3, the J call TRBJ2-1; no firm D call. CDR1 SGHNT and CDR2 YENEEA come from the germline V gene. The ends were cut back, 7 bases at V and 10 bases at J, with 14 bases in the middle. CDR3 length equals 12 residues. The CDR3: CASTSIVDEQFF. The CDR3 nucleotides read TGTGCCAGCACCTCCATAGTGGACGAGCAGTTCTTC.

This sequence joins TRBV13 and TRBJ2-7; possible D gene TRBD1, 6 bases. This CDR3 has 15 residues. The V gene lost 5 bases and the J gene lost 3 bases, with 17 bases spanning the gap. Germline V lookup: CDR1 PRHDT, CDR2 FYEKMQ (reference sequence). CDR3 nucleotides: TGTGCCAGCAGCCGTTGGACAGAACCGAGCTACGAGCAGTACTTC. It encodes CASSRWTEPSYEQYF.

This chain joins TRBV7-9 and TRBJ1-1, with 7 bases identical to TRBD1. CDR3 length equals 14 residues. Trimming at V came to 6 bases and at J to 5 bases, leaving 9 bases not matched to a gene. The germline CDR1 and CDR2 sequences are SEHNR and FQNEAQ (reference sequence). The CDR3 loop is CASRAQGMGTEAFF. The CDR3 nucleotides read TGTGCCAGCAGAGCACAGGGGATGGGTACTGAAGCTTTCTTT.

The chain couples TRBV9 to TRBJ1-4; TRBD1 is a possible D gene (6 bases). Germline CDR1 SGDLS, CDR2 YYNGEE. The CDR3 spans 14 residues. V was cut by 0 bases and J by 8 bases, with 11 bases left in between. In nucleotides, the CDR3 is TGTGCCAGCAGCGTAGGGGCAGGGGAAGAAAAACTGTTTTTT. This gives the protein CASSVGAGEEKLFF.

CDR3 nucleotides: TGTGCCAGCAGCTTGGGGACTAGCGGGAGGGATAGCATGTTCTTC. This translates into CASSLGTSGRDSMFF. V gene TRBV5-6 combines with J gene TRBJ2-1, with 15 bases identical to TRBD2. The ends lost 0 bases at V and 15 bases at J; junction bases unmatched: 7. The V gene's germline CDR1 is SGHDT and CDR2 YYEEEE. The CDR3 length is 15 residues. The complete variable domain, with remaining parts taken from reference TRBV5-6 and TRBJ2-1, reads DAGVTQSPTHLIKTRGQQVTLRCSPKSGHDTVSWYQQALGQGPQFIFQYYEEEERQRGNFPDRFSGHQFPNYSSELNVNALLLGDSALYLCASSLGTSGRDSMFFGPGTRLTVL.

This chain joins TRBV5-8 and TRBJ2-3, with a weak D call TRBD2 (6 bases). V was pared by 0 bases and J by 4 bases, with 9 bases between. The CDR3 sequence is 14 residues long. Germline lookup yields CDR1 SGHTS and CDR2 YDEGEE. The CDR3: CASSLAASADTQYF. The CDR3, as DNA: TGTGCCAGCAGCTTGGCCGCTAGCGCAGATACGCAGTATTTT.

The chain links TRBV23-1 to TRBJ2-7; 10 bases fit TRBD1. Being an ORF, TRBV23-1 has a function that is uncertain. The CDR3 spans 15 residues. V lost 4 bases, J lost 3 bases, and 6 bases stayed unmatched. The CDR3 bases are TGCGCCAGCAGTCCCTCGGACAGGGGGGACTACGAGCAGTACTTC. As protein: CASSPSDRGDYEQYF.

CDR3 coding DNA: TGTGCCAGCAGTGAAGGAGGGACAGGGCAATACGAGCAGTACTTC. Encoded protein: CASSEGGTGQYEQYF. This rearrangement joins TRBV2 to TRBJ2-7; 9 bases line up with TRBD1. Germline values: CDR1 SNHLY, CDR2 FYNNEI. V trimming: 1 base; J trimming: 4 bases; junction bases outside the gene matches: 5. The CDR3 consists of 15 residues. Filled out from reference TRBV2 and TRBJ2-7, the complete variable domain reads EPEVTQTPSHQVTQMGQEVILRCVPISNHLYFYWYRQILGQKVEFLVSFYNNEISEKSEIFDDQFSVERPDGSNFTLKIRSTKLEDSAMYFCASSEGGTGQYEQYFGPGTRLTVT.

The chain uses TRBV28 and TRBJ1-4; D unresolved. CDR3 size: 15 residues. Germline-derived CDR1 and CDR2 are MDHEN and SYDVKM. Trimming left V 3 bases short and J 0 bases short, with 8 bases between. The CDR3 DNA sequence: TGTGCCAGCAGTTTGGGAGAGACAACTAATGAAAAACTGTTTTTT. This sequence encodes CASSLGETTNEKLFF.

The rearrangement uses TRBV10-3 and TRBJ2-7; D gene unclear. Between the trimmed V and J ends, which lost 3 bases and 1 base, there was a span of 1 base. The CDR3 has 11 residues. In germline, CDR1 is ENHRY, CDR2 SYGVKD. The CDR3 nucleotides are TGTGCCATCAGTGATTCCTACGAGCAGTACTTC. This translates into CAISDSYEQYF.

V and J are TRBV21-1 and TRBJ2-3; whether TRBD2, the table's D call, matches the DNA was not checked. TRBV21-1 is given as a pseudogene. This CDR3 is 11 amino acids long. CDR3 protein: CGGRGTDTQYF. The CDR3 DNA follows: TGTGGCGGGAGAGGCACAGATACGCAGTATTTT.

A single count supports this clone. This rearrangement joins TRBV13 to TRBJ2-1, with 8 bases that match TRBD1. Germline V gene data show CDR1 as PRHDT and CDR2 as FYEKMQ (reference sequence). There are 14 residues in the CDR3. The V gene end was trimmed by 5 bases and the J gene end by 6 bases; junction bases not matched to a gene: 6. The CDR3 reads CASSTRQGSNEQFF. In DNA, the CDR3 is TGTGCCAGCAGCACCCGACAGGGGTCCAATGAGCAGTTCTTC.

J is TRBJ1-2 and V is TRBV2; the D gene is possibly TRBD1 (5 bases). The CDR3 totals 15 residues. CDR1 is SNHLY, CDR2 FYNNEI, per germline. Trimming shortened V by 4 bases and J by 0 bases, and 12 bases separated the two germline ends. CDR3 DNA: TGTGCCAGCAGTGGCGTGGGGACGACTAACTATGGCTACACCTTC. Encoded protein: CASSGVGTTNYGYTF.